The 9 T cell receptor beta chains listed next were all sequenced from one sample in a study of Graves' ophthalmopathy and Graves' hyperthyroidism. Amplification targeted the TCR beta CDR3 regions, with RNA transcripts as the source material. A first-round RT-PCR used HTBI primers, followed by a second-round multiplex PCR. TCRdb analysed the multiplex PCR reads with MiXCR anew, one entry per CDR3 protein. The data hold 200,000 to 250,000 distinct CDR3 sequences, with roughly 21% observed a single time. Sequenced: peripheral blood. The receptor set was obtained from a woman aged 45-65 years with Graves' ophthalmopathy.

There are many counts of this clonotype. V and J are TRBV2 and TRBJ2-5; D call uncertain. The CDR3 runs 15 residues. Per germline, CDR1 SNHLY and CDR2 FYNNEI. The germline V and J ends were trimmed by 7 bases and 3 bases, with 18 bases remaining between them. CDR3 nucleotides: TGTGCCAGCACCCCTTTGGGTCTGCCTGAAGAGACCCAGTACTTC. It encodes CASTPLGLPEETQYF.

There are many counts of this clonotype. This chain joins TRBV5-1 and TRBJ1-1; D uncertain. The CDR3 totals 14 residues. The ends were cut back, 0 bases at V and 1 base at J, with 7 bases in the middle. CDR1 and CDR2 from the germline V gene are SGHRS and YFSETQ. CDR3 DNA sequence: TGCGCCAGCAGCTTGGTACAGCAGAACACTGAAGCTTTCTTT. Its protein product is CASSLVQQNTEAFF.

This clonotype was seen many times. CDR3 DNA: TGTGCCAGTAGTTTGACTAGCGGGAGTCCCGAGACCCAGTACTTC. Translated, it gives CASSLTSGSPETQYF. The chain employs TRBV19 and TRBJ2-5, with 12 bases that match TRBD2. CDR3 size: 15 residues. Looked up from germline, CDR1 is LNHDA and CDR2 is SQIVND (reference sequence). J gave up 5 bases and V 5 bases, and 6 bases lay outside the gene matches.

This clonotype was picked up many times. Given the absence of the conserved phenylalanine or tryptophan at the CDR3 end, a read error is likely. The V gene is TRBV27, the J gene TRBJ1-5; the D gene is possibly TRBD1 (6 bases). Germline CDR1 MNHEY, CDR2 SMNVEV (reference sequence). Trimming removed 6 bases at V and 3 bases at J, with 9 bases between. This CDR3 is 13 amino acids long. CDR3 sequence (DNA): TGTGCCAGCAGGGCAGGGGCCAATCAGCCCCAGCATCTT. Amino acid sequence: CASRAGANQPQHL.

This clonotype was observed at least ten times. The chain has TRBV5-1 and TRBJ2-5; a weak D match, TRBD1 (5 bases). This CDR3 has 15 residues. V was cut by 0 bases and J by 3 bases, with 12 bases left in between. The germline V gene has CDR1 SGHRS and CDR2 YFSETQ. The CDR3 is CASSLDGHPKETQYF. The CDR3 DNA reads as TGCGCCAGCAGCTTGGACGGACACCCCAAAGAGACCCAGTACTTC.

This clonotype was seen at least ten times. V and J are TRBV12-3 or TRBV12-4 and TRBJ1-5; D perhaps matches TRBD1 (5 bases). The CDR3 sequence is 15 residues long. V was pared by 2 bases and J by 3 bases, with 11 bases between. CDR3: CASSLTGGNNQPQHF. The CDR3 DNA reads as TGTGCCAGCAGTTTAACTGGGGGGAACAATCAGCCCCAGCATTTT.

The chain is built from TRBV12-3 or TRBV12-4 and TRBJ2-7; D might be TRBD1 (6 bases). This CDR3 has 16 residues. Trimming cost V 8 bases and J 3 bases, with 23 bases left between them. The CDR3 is CASRSGTGHHVYEQYF. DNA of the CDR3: TGTGCCAGCCGGTCCGGTACGGGACACCATGTCTACGAGCAGTACTTC.

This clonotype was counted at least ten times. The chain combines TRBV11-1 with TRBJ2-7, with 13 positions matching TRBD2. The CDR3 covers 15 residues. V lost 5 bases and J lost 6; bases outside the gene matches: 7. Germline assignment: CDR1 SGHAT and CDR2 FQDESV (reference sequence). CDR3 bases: TGTGCCAGCAGCACATGGACTAGCGGGAGCATCGAGCAGTACTTC. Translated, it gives CASSTWTSGSIEQYF.

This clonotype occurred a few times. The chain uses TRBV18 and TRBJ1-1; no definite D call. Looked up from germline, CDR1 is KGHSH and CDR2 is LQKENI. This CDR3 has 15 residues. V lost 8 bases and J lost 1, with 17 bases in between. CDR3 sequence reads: CASRPGSRENTEAFF. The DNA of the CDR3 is TGTGCCAGCCGTCCCGGTTCACGGGAGAACACTGAAGCTTTCTTT.